Below are 19 T cell receptor beta chains sequenced from a single sample in a study of cytomegalovirus exposure and HLA in healthy donors (dated by TCRdb to 2017 to 2019). Libraries came from the immunoSEQ multiplex PCR assay. The multiplex PCR relied on a mix of 60 forward primers for TCR Vbeta segments and 13 reverse primers for TCR Jbeta segments. Imported from immuneACCESS, the table was reduced by TCRdb to in-frame sequences with V and J called. These copies leave out some clones; in studies compared against another copy, an unresolved V gene accounts for under half, and the cause of the remainder is not known. The sample contains tens of thousands of clones, about 77% of them found a single time. Around 2.5% of the sample is in the top ten clones. The sequenced sample consisted of PBMCs. The source of these receptors is a male donor in good health and CMV-seropositive.

The chain employs TRBV28 and TRBJ1-2; the D gene is possibly TRBD1 (5 bases). Trimming removed 5 bases at V and 4 bases at J, with 11 bases between. Germline CDR1 and CDR2: MDHEN and SYDVKM. This CDR3 spans 13 amino acids. CDR3 sequence reads: CASSPPGVYGYTF. The CDR3 coding sequence is TGTGCCAGCAGTCCGCCGGGGGTCTATGGCTACACCTTC.

This clone was counted ten times or more. The chain recombines TRBV28 with TRBJ2-1; 8 positions agree with TRBD2. V gave up 6 bases and J gave up 6 bases; unmatched junction bases: 4. Germline CDR1 reads MDHEN; CDR2 reads SYDVKM. This CDR3 spans 13 amino acids. Here the CDR3 DNA reads TGTGCCAGCAGGGCAGCGGGAGTCAATGAGCAGTTCTTC. It is translated as CASRAAGVNEQFF.

The rearrangement uses TRBV29-1 and TRBJ2-3; D might be TRBD2 (5 bases). Trimming removed 4 bases at V and 5 bases at J, with 13 bases between. Germline CDR1 SQVTM, CDR2 ANQGSEA. The CDR3 runs to 13 residues. The CDR3 region has the DNA TGCAGCGTTGCGGGGTTGGGGTTAGATACGCAGTATTTT. Its protein is CSVAGLGLDTQYF.

The chain couples TRBV7-8 to TRBJ2-5; TRBD2 is a possible D gene (7 bases). The CDR3 consists of 14 residues. V lost 6 bases, J lost 5 bases, and 16 bases lay in between. Germline CDR1 is SGHVS and CDR2 is FQNEAQ. Here the CDR3 reads CASRPRGGRETQYF. The DNA for the CDR3 is TGTGCCAGCAGACCTAGGGGGGGCCGGGAGACCCAGTACTTC. The full variable domain, in which reference TRBV7-8 and TRBJ2-5 provide the parts outside the CDR3, is GAGVSQSPRYKVAKRGQDVALRCDPISGHVSLFWYQQALGQGPEFLTYFQNEAQLDKSGLPSDRFFAERPEGSVSTLKIQRTQQEDSAVYLCASRPRGGRETQYFGPGTRLLVL.

The rearrangement joins TRBV10-1 to TRBJ1-1, with 8 bases lining up with TRBD1. This CDR3 is 12 amino acids long. The junction had 4 bases not matched to a gene; V was cut back by 10 bases and J by 3 bases. Germline V gene lookup returns CDR1 WNHNN and CDR2 SYGVQD (reference sequence). The CDR3 protein is CATGQGHTEAFF. The CDR3 DNA reads as TGCGCCACAGGACAGGGCCACACTGAAGCTTTCTTT.

Only a few counts were recorded for this clone. At one end the junction does not follow the germline gene, possibly because of a read error. This rearrangement joins TRBV4-1 to TRBJ1-5; 7 nucleotides agree with TRBD1. This CDR3 has 13 amino acids. Germline CDR1 is MGHRA and CDR2 is YSYEKL. CDR3 protein: CDSRPGTVQPQHF. Written as DNA, the CDR3 is TGCGACAGCAGACCAGGGACAGTTCAGCCCCAGCATTTT.

This sequence joins TRBV28 and TRBJ1-1; weak D call: TRBD1 (6 bases). V lost 6 bases and J 2 bases, leaving 16 bases between the germline ends. The germline V gene has CDR1 MDHEN and CDR2 SYDVKM. This CDR3 region has 15 residues. The CDR3 DNA sequence: TGTGCCAGCAGCAAAATGACAGGTCATAACACTGAAGCTTTCTTT. Translated: CASSKMTGHNTEAFF. Supplemented by reference TRBV28 and TRBJ1-1, the full variable domain reads DVKVTQSSRYLVKRTGEKVFLECVQDMDHENMFWYRQDPGLGLRLIYFSYDVKMKEKGDIPEGYSVSREKKERFSLILESASTNQTSMYLCASSKMTGHNTEAFFGQGTRLTVV.

This sequence joins TRBV18 and TRBJ2-3, with TRBD2 as a possible D gene (6 bases). V lost 6 bases, J lost 10 bases, and 20 bases lay in between. Germline V lookup: CDR1 KGHSH, CDR2 LQKENI. CDR3 size: 14 residues. DNA of the CDR3: TGTGCCAGCTCCCTGGGACCGGAGGACTATTCGCAGTATTTT. Translation: CASSLGPEDYSQYF.

The table lists this clone with a count of one. The rearrangement uses TRBV18 and TRBJ1-2; no definite D call. CDR1 is KGHSH and CDR2 is LQKENI in the germline V gene. The CDR3 has 12 residues. Trimming stripped 3 bases from V and 5 bases from J, with 7 bases between. CDR3 sequence: CASSPPGYGYTF. The CDR3 DNA is TGTGCCAGCTCACCCCCGGGATATGGCTACACCTTC.

The gene calls are TRBV7-2 and TRBJ2-1, with D maybe TRBD1 (5 bases). Trimming pared 3 bases from V and 7 bases from J, leaving 16 bases between. Looked up from germline, CDR1 is SGHTA and CDR2 is FQGNSA. The CDR3 has 15 residues. The CDR3 protein is CASSFGATRQNEQFF. The CDR3 DNA is TGTGCCAGCAGCTTTGGGGCAACGCGACAAAATGAGCAGTTCTTC.

This chain uses TRBV27 with TRBJ2-1; 8 nucleotides align to TRBD2. The CDR3 has 15 residues. The junction had 5 bases not matched to a gene; V was cut back by 2 bases and J by 5 bases. CDR1 and CDR2 from the germline V gene are MNHEY and SMNVEV (reference sequence). Here the CDR3 DNA reads TGTGCCAGCAGTTTAAGCGGGAGTCCCCACAATGAGCAGTTCTTC. This sequence encodes CASSLSGSPHNEQFF.

This clone was counted a single time. The rearrangement joins TRBV5-4 to TRBJ2-2; tentatively, D is TRBD2 (7 bases). The CDR3 is made up of 16 amino acids. Germline CDR1 SGHNT, CDR2 YYREEE (reference sequence). Trimming shortened V by 6 bases and J by 2 bases, and 17 bases separated the two germline ends. CDR3 in amino acids: CASKEGGRGNTGELFF. CDR3 in DNA: TGTGCCAGCAAGGAGGGGGGGCGGGGAAACACCGGGGAGCTGTTTTTT.

CDR3 protein: CASSSWVTSGTSDTQYF. DNA for the CDR3: TGTGCCAGCAGCTCCTGGGTGACTAGCGGGACCTCAGATACGCAGTATTTT. The V gene is TRBV7-2, the J gene TRBJ2-3, with 11 bases aligning to TRBD2. The CDR3 is 17 residues long. Trimming took 4 bases from V and 4 from J; bases not matched to a gene: 10. The germline V gene has CDR1 SGHTA and CDR2 FQGNSA.

This clone has only a few counts. V usage is TRBV7-9 and J usage is TRBJ2-1; tentative D call: TRBD1 (5 bases). This CDR3 has 17 amino acids. Germline V lookup: CDR1 SEHNR, CDR2 FQNEAQ (reference sequence). The V end was cut by 5 bases, the J end by 4 bases, with 21 bases between. CDR3 in DNA: TGTGCCAGCAGCCCTAACTTTAGGGGATTAACTTACAATGAGCAGTTCTTC. Protein: CASSPNFRGLTYNEQFF.

The chain uses TRBV7-9 and TRBJ1-1, with D possibly TRBD1 on 5 matching bases. This CDR3 has 14 residues. V lost 5 bases and J 0 bases, leaving 10 bases between the germline ends. Germline CDR1 SEHNR, CDR2 FQNEAQ (reference sequence). CDR3 DNA: TGTGCCAGCAGCCCGCGACAGATGAACACTGAAGCTTTCTTT. Its translation is CASSPRQMNTEAFF.

The V and J genes are TRBV28 and TRBJ2-7; a weak D match, TRBD1 (6 bases). Trimming left V 4 bases short and J 0 bases short, with 19 bases between. The CDR3 consists of 17 residues. Germline CDR1 is MDHEN and CDR2 is SYDVKM. CDR3 protein: CASSSLWGSRGSYEQYF. CDR3 DNA sequence: TGTGCCAGCAGTTCCCTATGGGGCAGCAGGGGCTCCTACGAGCAGTACTTC.

This clone was seen repeatedly, ten times or more. The chain uses TRBV27 and TRBJ2-1, with 8 nucleotides matching TRBD1. Germline lookup yields CDR1 MNHEY and CDR2 SMNVEV (reference sequence). The V gene end was trimmed by 5 bases and the J gene end by 2 bases; junction bases not matched to a gene: 8. This CDR3 is 16 amino acids long. The DNA for the CDR3 is TGTGCCAGCAGTGCCGGGACAGGTTTTCCCTACAATGAGCAGTTCTTC. This encodes CASSAGTGFPYNEQFF.

This rearrangement joins TRBV27 to TRBJ1-2; D gene ambiguous. Germline CDR1 is MNHEY and CDR2 is SMNVEV (reference sequence). V was trimmed by 4 bases and J by 1 base, leaving 10 bases between them. This CDR3 region has 14 residues. CDR3 DNA: TGTGCCAGCAGTTCCTCGGGATATAACTATGGCTACACCTTC. It yields the protein CASSSSGYNYGYTF.

The V and J genes are TRBV7-9 and TRBJ1-4, with 7 bases matching TRBD1. Per germline, CDR1 SEHNR and CDR2 FQNEAQ (reference sequence). This CDR3 has 14 residues. J gave up 4 bases and V 4 bases, and 3 bases lay outside the gene matches. Written as DNA, the CDR3 is TGTGCCAGCAGCTGGGGACAGAGTAATGAAAAACTGTTTTTT. Its translation is CASSWGQSNEKLFF.